The 25 T cell receptor beta chains below come from one sample, sequenced in a study of shared clonotypes between healthy human individuals. The data were produced by immunoSEQ multiplex PCR, yet TCRdb's version contains in-frame clones alone and is incomplete. The sample includes approximately 720,000 clones, about 91% of them seen just once. Positively selected for CCR7, the CD45RO-negative cells used as naive CD8 cells excluded terminally differentiated effector memory CD45RA+ cells. The sequencing sample was made of naive CD8+ T cells sorted from blood. All receptors derive from a man aged 25-45 years in good health.

The chain uses TRBV28 and TRBJ2-1, with TRBD2 identical over 15 bases. CDR3 length: 15 residues. Germline CDR1 MDHEN, CDR2 SYDVKM. J was trimmed by 9 bases and V by 3 bases; bases with no gene match: 3. DNA of the CDR3: TGTGCCAGCAGTTTCCGGACTAGCGGGAGGGTTGAGCAGTTCTTC. Its translation is CASSFRTSGRVEQFF.

The chain is built from TRBV4-2 and TRBJ2-2; 7 bases line up with TRBD2. V was pared by 4 bases and J by 3 bases, with 5 bases of the junction left unmatched. Germline lookup yields CDR1 LGHNA and CDR2 YNFKEQ. The CDR3 runs 15 residues. Here the CDR3 DNA reads TGTGCCAGCAGCCCCGGCGGGGGTTACACCGGGGAGCTGTTTTTT. Translation gives CASSPGGGYTGELFF.

The V call is TRBV14, the J call TRBJ1-2; D may be TRBD1 (5 bases). Per germline, CDR1 SGHDN and CDR2 FVKESK. The CDR3 totals 15 residues. V was cut by 3 bases and J by 7 bases, with 18 bases left in between. The chain's CDR3 is CASSQTPGVQGGYTF. The CDR3 DNA sequence: TGTGCCAGCAGCCAGACTCCGGGTGTTCAGGGTGGCTACACCTTC.

The genes are TRBV7-6 and TRBJ2-7; D gene uncertain. Germline V gives CDR1 SGHVS, CDR2 FNYEAQ. The CDR3 length is 18 residues. V lost 2 bases and J lost 1, with 21 bases in between. Here the CDR3 DNA reads TGTGCCAGCAGCTTAAAACAGCCAGGCTTTCAAGGTTCCTACGAGCAGTACTTC. Residues: CASSLKQPGFQGSYEQYF.

The V gene is TRBV2, the J gene TRBJ2-5; TRBD1 is a possible D gene (6 bases). The CDR3 is made up of 12 amino acids. Germline V gene lookup returns CDR1 SNHLY and CDR2 FYNNEI. Trimming took off 7 bases at V and 3 bases at J, with 9 bases between the two ends. CDR3 sequence: CASISGEETQYF. The CDR3 DNA sequence: TGTGCCAGCATCTCAGGGGAAGAGACCCAGTACTTC. Filled out from reference TRBV2 and TRBJ2-5, the complete variable domain reads EPEVTQTPSHQVTQMGQEVILRCVPISNHLYFYWYRQILGQKVEFLVSFYNNEISEKSEIFDDQFSVERPDGSNFTLKIRSTKLEDSAMYFCASISGEETQYFGPGTRLLVL.

The gene calls are TRBV27 and TRBJ1-1; a possible D gene is TRBD1 (5 bases). V was cut by 2 bases and J by 7 bases, with 11 bases left in between. The CDR3 loop spans 13 amino acids. The germline V gene encodes CDR1 MNHEY and CDR2 SMNVEV (reference sequence). CDR3 nucleotide sequence: TGTGCCAGCAGTTTACGCAGGGTAGGTGAAGCTTTCTTT. Translating gives CASSLRRVGEAFF.

V and J are TRBV7-2 and TRBJ2-7; 8 nucleotides line up with TRBD1. Germline assignment: CDR1 SGHTA and CDR2 FQGNSA. The CDR3 sequence is 17 residues long. The trim removed 5 bases at V and 2 bases at J, leaving 14 bases unmatched. Here the CDR3 reads CASSPDREYHWAYEQYF. CDR3 bases: TGTGCCAGCAGCCCGGACAGGGAGTACCATTGGGCCTACGAGCAGTACTTC.

The chain couples TRBV18 to TRBJ2-6, with a possible D match to TRBD1 (6 bases). The germline V gene has CDR1 KGHSH and CDR2 LQKENI. Trimming removed 0 bases from V and 4 bases from J, with 10 bases in between. The CDR3 covers 16 residues. The CDR3 bases are TGTGCCAGCTCACCACCGACAGGCTTGGGGGCCAACGTCCTGACTTTC. This encodes CASSPPTGLGANVLTF.

This chain links TRBV4-1 with TRBJ1-4; the D is unclear. The CDR3 totals 15 residues. Germline V gene sequence: CDR1 MGHRA, CDR2 YSYEKL. V was cut by 0 bases and J by 14 bases, with 19 bases left in between. CDR3 in DNA: TGCGCCAGCAGCCAAGATTGGAGTTCAGGACTGGTCCTGTTTTTT. This gives the protein CASSQDWSSGLVLFF.

A note on this clone: This may stem from a read error, because a much larger clone lies one nucleotide away. The chain recombines TRBV11-1 with TRBJ2-7; D is ambiguous. Germline V gene sequence: CDR1 SGHAT, CDR2 FQDESV (reference sequence). Trimming took 4 bases from V and 3 from J, leaving 4 bases between them. The CDR3 is made up of 11 amino acids. This chain's CDR3 is CASSSYYEQYF. The CDR3 DNA follows: TGTGCCAGCAGCTCCTACTACGAGCAGTACTTC.

V usage is TRBV27 and J usage is TRBJ2-5; D is perhaps TRBD1 (6 bases). Per germline, CDR1 MNHEY and CDR2 SMNVEV (reference sequence). This CDR3 has 15 amino acids. The V end lost 4 bases, the J end lost 5 bases, and 17 bases lay between the germline ends. CDR3 amino acids: CASSSIGTWRETQYF. The CDR3 nucleotides read TGTGCCAGCAGTTCAATTGGGACATGGCGGGAGACCCAGTACTTC.

The chain has TRBV6-6 and TRBJ2-4, with 9 bases lining up with TRBD1. Germline lookup yields CDR1 MNHNY and CDR2 SVGAGI (reference sequence). V trimming: 6 bases; J trimming: 5 bases; junction bases outside the gene matches: 8. This CDR3 contains 15 residues. Here the CDR3 DNA reads TGTGCCAGCAGCTTACAGGGGGCAACGGAAAACATTCAGTACTTC. Protein product: CASSLQGATENIQYF.

CDR3 sequence reads: CASSSRGLAGQDEQFF. CDR3 DNA: TGTGCCAGCAGCAGCAGGGGACTAGCGGGGCAGGATGAGCAGTTCTTC. The chain employs TRBV9 and TRBJ2-1, with TRBD2 matching 13 bases. This CDR3 spans 16 amino acids. Per the germline V gene, CDR1 is SGDLS and CDR2 is YYNGEE. The ends lost 4 bases at V and 8 bases at J; junction bases unmatched: 9.

This chain joins TRBV18 and TRBJ1-1; the D is unclear. The germline gives CDR1 KGHSH, CDR2 LQKENI. Trimming took 4 bases from V and 0 from J, leaving 9 bases between them. The CDR3 length is 14 residues. CDR3 sequence (DNA): TGTGCCAGCTCACAGACTGGGGTGAACACTGAAGCTTTCTTT. Translating gives CASSQTGVNTEAFF.

This clone was picked up one time. The CDR3 DNA reads TGTGCCAGCAGCTTAGCTGCAGGGGAGAACACTGAAGCTTTCTTT. It yields the protein CASSLAAGENTEAFF. This sequence joins TRBV7-8 and TRBJ1-1; D possibly corresponds to TRBD1 (6 bases). The CDR3 loop spans 15 amino acids. The germline CDR1 and CDR2 sequences are SGHVS and FQNEAQ. V was cut by 0 bases and J by 1 base, with 9 bases left in between.

For the CDR3, the DNA is TGTGCCAGCAGTTTAAGGGGTAGCGGGAGGGCCCACGAGCAGTACTTC. Encoded protein: CASSLRGSGRAHEQYF. The chain combines TRBV27 with TRBJ2-7; 11 bases agree with TRBD2. Germline CDR1 reads MNHEY; CDR2 reads SMNVEV (reference sequence). V lost 2 bases and J lost 5; bases outside the gene matches: 8. CDR3 length equals 16 residues.

This chain connects TRBV27 to TRBJ2-7, with a possible D match to TRBD2 (5 bases). Deletions cut 2 bases from V and 5 bases from J, with 16 bases between. The CDR3 runs 15 residues. Per germline, CDR1 MNHEY and CDR2 SMNVEV (reference sequence). CDR3 region: CASSLKIGVWNEQYF. In DNA, the CDR3 is TGTGCCAGCAGTTTAAAGATCGGGGTATGGAACGAGCAGTACTTC.

The chain combines TRBV9 with TRBJ2-3; TRBD1 or TRBD2 may be the D gene (6 bases each). This CDR3 comprises 16 residues. Germline lookup yields CDR1 SGDLS and CDR2 YYNGEE. Trimming pared 3 bases from V and 0 bases from J, leaving 14 bases between. The DNA of the CDR3 is TGTGCCAGCAGCGACCACAGGGACTCTAGCACAGATACGCAGTATTTT. Translated: CASSDHRDSSTDTQYF. The variable domain in full, completed from reference TRBV9 and TRBJ2-3, reads DSGVTQTPKHLITATGQRVTLRCSPRSGDLSVYWYQQSLDQGLQFLIQYYNGEERAKGNILERFSAQQFPDLHSELNLSSLELGDSALYFCASSDHRDSSTDTQYFGPGTRLTVL.

The J gene is TRBJ2-7, the V gene TRBV7-9; 11 bases are a match to TRBD2. This CDR3 has 15 residues. Trimming at V came to 4 bases and at J to 5 bases, leaving 7 bases not matched to a gene. The germline gives CDR1 SEHNR, CDR2 FQNEAQ (reference sequence). The CDR3 DNA sequence: TGTGCCAGCAGCTCCCTAGCGGGAGGTCCCAACGAGCAGTACTTC. Amino acid sequence: CASSSLAGGPNEQYF.

This chain uses TRBV7-6 with TRBJ2-1; D perhaps matches TRBD2 (5 bases). Germline V gene lookup returns CDR1 SGHVS and CDR2 FNYEAQ. Trimming stripped 4 bases from V and 5 bases from J, with 21 bases between. The CDR3 runs 17 residues. The CDR3 protein is CASSSTGRSGPHNEQFF. CDR3 sequence (DNA): TGTGCCAGCAGCTCAACGGGTCGGAGCGGACCACACAATGAGCAGTTCTTC.

In DNA form, the CDR3 reads TGTGCCAGCAAGCGGGGGCGTGAAGCTTTCTTT. Encoded protein: CASKRGREAFF. The chain links TRBV9 to TRBJ1-1; D perhaps matches TRBD1 (6 bases). This CDR3 comprises 11 residues. Trimming stripped 6 bases from V and 7 bases from J, with 10 bases between. Germline CDR1 reads SGDLS; CDR2 reads YYNGEE.

The J gene is TRBJ2-5, the V gene TRBV5-4; 9 nucleotides align to TRBD1. This CDR3 has 14 amino acids. The V and J ends lost 2 bases and 5 bases, in that order; junction bases with no gene match: 4. Germline assignment: CDR1 SGHNT and CDR2 YYREEE (reference sequence). The CDR3 reads CASSLNRGQETQYF. Written as DNA, the CDR3 is TGTGCCAGCAGCTTAAACAGGGGGCAGGAGACCCAGTACTTC.

The V gene is TRBV11-2, the J gene TRBJ2-7; no clear D gene. Trimming took off 1 base at V and 3 bases at J, with 10 bases between the two ends. The CDR3 runs to 14 residues. CDR1 SGHAT and CDR2 FQNNGV come from the germline V gene. CDR3 DNA: TGTGCCAGCAGCTTAGGAACAAGCGACTACGAGCAGTACTTC. Translation gives CASSLGTSDYEQYF.

This chain joins TRBV10-1 and TRBJ2-3; possibly TRBD1 for D (6 bases). Looked up from germline, CDR1 is WNHNN and CDR2 is SYGVQD (reference sequence). V lost 3 bases to trimming and J lost 5 bases, with 12 bases between them. This CDR3 contains 14 residues. The CDR3 spells CASSENREIDTQYF. The CDR3 nucleotides are TGCGCCAGCAGTGAAAACAGGGAGATAGATACGCAGTATTTT.

Note on this clone: Other nucleotide sequences in the sample specify the same CDR3. The gene calls are TRBV9 and TRBJ2-7; 7 bases fit TRBD2. The CDR3 loop spans 13 amino acids. Per the germline V gene, CDR1 is SGDLS and CDR2 is YYNGEE. The trim removed 0 bases at V and 4 bases at J, leaving 1 base unmatched. CDR3 amino acids: CASSVAAGYEQYF. CDR3 sequence (DNA): TGTGCCAGCAGCGTAGCAGCGGGGTACGAGCAGTACTTC.